These 21 T cell receptor beta chains were all obtained from the same sample, sequenced in a study of T cell clusters in autoimmune cytopenias. TRB was amplified from about 250 ng of peripheral blood genomic DNA per sample. TRB was amplified by touch-down multiplex PCR, primer pools A and B combined. TCRdb reprocessed the multiplex PCR reads, keeping one entry per CDR3 protein, no DNA. The specimen's table records 9,500 to 12,000 distinct CDR3 sequences. The same specimen was also included in a second study, on T cell repertoires in aging, cancer and after chemotherapy.

What was sequenced was peripheral blood. The source is a human donor in good health.

The chain couples TRBV19 to TRBJ2-3; the TCRdb D gene call, TRBD2, has no DNA to confirm it. The CDR3 length is 14 residues. Germline CDR1 reads LNHDA; CDR2 reads SQIVND (reference sequence). CDR3 amino acids: CASHLAGGTDTQYF.

The CDR3 spells CASSTRGSYEQYF. The chain is built from TRBV6-5 and TRBJ2-7; the D call from TCRdb, TRBD1, cannot be confirmed without DNA. The length of the CDR3 is 13 residues. CDR1 MNHEY and CDR2 SVGAGI come from the germline V gene.

CDR3 sequence reads: CATSDSDRNTEAFF. This chain links TRBV24-1 with TRBJ1-1. The CDR3 length is 14 residues. Germline V gene sequence: CDR1 KGHDR, CDR2 SFDVKD.

The chain employs TRBV6-5 and TRBJ1-1; the TCRdb D gene call, TRBD1, has no DNA to confirm it. The CDR3 length is 13 residues. Germline V gene lookup returns CDR1 MNHEY and CDR2 SVGAGI. This chain's CDR3 is CASSPERGTEAFF.

This rearrangement joins TRBV27 to TRBJ1-6; the D call from TCRdb, TRBD1, cannot be confirmed without DNA. The CDR3 has 14 residues. Per germline, CDR1 MNHEY and CDR2 SMNVEV (reference sequence). CDR3 sequence reads: CASSLTRANSPLHF.

V is TRBV19 and J is TRBJ2-7; as DNA is missing, the TRBD1 call by TCRdb cannot be tested. The CDR3 extends over 16 amino acids. CDR1 and CDR2 (germline): LNHDA, SQIVND (reference sequence). The CDR3 is CASSIRDRASSYEQYF.

The CDR3 sequence: CASSMGRTLQRYNEQFF. The chain joins TRBV19 to TRBJ2-1; checking the TCRdb D call of TRBD2 is not possible without DNA. CDR1 is LNHDA and CDR2 is SQIVND in the germline V gene (reference sequence). The CDR3 extends over 17 amino acids.

This chain joins TRBV12-3 or TRBV12-4 and TRBJ1-2; absent DNA, TCRdb's TRBD1 call cannot be checked. This CDR3 region has 13 residues. CDR3 loop: CASTPGVSYGYTF.

This rearrangement joins TRBV5-1 to TRBJ1-6. The CDR3 contains 15 residues. Germline values: CDR1 SGHRS, CDR2 YFSETQ. The chain's CDR3 is CASSQELSYNSPLHF.

The chain couples TRBV5-6 to TRBJ1-1. Per the germline V gene, CDR1 is SGHDT and CDR2 is YYEEEE. This CDR3 is built from 14 residues. This CDR3 reads CASSLAGMNTEAFF.

V is TRBV7-6 and J is TRBJ2-3; lacking DNA, the TRBD2 call made by TCRdb goes unchecked. Per the germline V gene, CDR1 is SGHVS and CDR2 is FNYEAQ. This CDR3 contains 17 residues. The CDR3 is CASSLGPSGGGTDTQYF. Full variable domain (outside the CDR3, taken from reference TRBV7-6 and TRBJ2-3): GAGVSQSPRYKVTKRGQDVALRCDPISGHVSLYWYRQALGQGPEFLTYFNYEAQQDKSGLPNDRFSAERPEGSISTLTIQRTEQRDSAMYRCASSLGPSGGGTDTQYFGPGTRLTVL.

The rearrangement links TRBV5-1 to TRBJ2-1. Germline V CDR1 and CDR2: SGHRS, YFSETQ. The CDR3 runs 12 residues. The CDR3 loop is CASKDVYNEQFF.

The V gene is TRBV29-1, the J gene TRBJ1-5. CDR1 SQVTM and CDR2 ANQGSEA come from the germline V gene. CDR3 size: 13 residues. The CDR3 reads CSVEVGLDQPQHF.

Measured by frequency, this clonotype is medium-sized. The chain recombines TRBV29-1 with TRBJ2-7; TCRdb calls TRBD1, which cannot be checked without DNA. Germline V CDR1 and CDR2: SQVTM, ANQGSEA. The CDR3 length is 14 residues. The CDR3 spells CSATGTGGSYEQYF.

Frequency places this clonotype as medium-sized (0.01 to 0.1%). The CDR3 protein is CASSDRGRYYEQYF. J is TRBJ2-7 and V is TRBV19. This CDR3 is built from 14 residues. CDR1 and CDR2 (germline): LNHDA, SQIVND (reference sequence).

This chain uses TRBV30 with TRBJ2-1; TCRdb proposes TRBD1, but this gene call is untestable without DNA. The length of the CDR3 is 15 residues. Germline loops: CDR1 GTSNPN, CDR2 SVGIG (reference sequence). The CDR3 loop is CAWMAREEPNNEQFF.

V usage is TRBV12-3 or TRBV12-4 and J usage is TRBJ1-6. The CDR3 is 12 residues long. CDR3 amino acids: CASSTHNSPLHF.

This rearrangement joins TRBV12-3 or TRBV12-4 to TRBJ1-5; TCRdb designates TRBD1, a call that cannot be tested without DNA. This CDR3 is built from 13 residues. The CDR3 here is CASSFGQEQPQHF.

V usage is TRBV6-1 and J usage is TRBJ1-3. The CDR3 totals 16 residues. Germline assignment: CDR1 MNHNS and CDR2 SASEGT. The CDR3 sequence is CASSYAGQSSGNTIYF.

This clonotype is labeled medium-sized (0.01 to 0.1%) based on frequency. V usage is TRBV29-1 and J usage is TRBJ2-4; checking the TCRdb D call of TRBD1 is not possible without DNA. Germline V CDR1 and CDR2: SQVTM, ANQGSEA. This CDR3 comprises 15 residues. This chain's CDR3 is CSGARGTGNANIQYF.

The chain carries TRBV6-4 and TRBJ2-3; checking the TCRdb D call of TRBD2 is not possible without DNA. CDR1 and CDR2 (germline): MRHNA, SNTAGT. The CDR3 covers 15 residues. The CDR3 loop reads CASSDSGAGGDTQYF.